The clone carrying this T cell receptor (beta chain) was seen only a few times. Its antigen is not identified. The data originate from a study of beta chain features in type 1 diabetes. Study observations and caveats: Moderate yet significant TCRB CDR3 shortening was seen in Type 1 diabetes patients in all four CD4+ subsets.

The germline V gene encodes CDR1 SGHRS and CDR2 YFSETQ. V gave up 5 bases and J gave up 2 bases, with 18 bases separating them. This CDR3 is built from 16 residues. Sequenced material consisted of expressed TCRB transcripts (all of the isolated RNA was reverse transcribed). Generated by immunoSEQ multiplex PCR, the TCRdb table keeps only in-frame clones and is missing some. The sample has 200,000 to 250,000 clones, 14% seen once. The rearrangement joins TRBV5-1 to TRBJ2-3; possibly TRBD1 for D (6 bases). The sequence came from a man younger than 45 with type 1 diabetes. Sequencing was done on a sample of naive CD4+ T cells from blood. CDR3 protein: CASRRGQTIITDTQYF. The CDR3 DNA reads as TGCGCCAGCAGACGCGGACAGACGATTATCACAGATACGCAGTATTTT.